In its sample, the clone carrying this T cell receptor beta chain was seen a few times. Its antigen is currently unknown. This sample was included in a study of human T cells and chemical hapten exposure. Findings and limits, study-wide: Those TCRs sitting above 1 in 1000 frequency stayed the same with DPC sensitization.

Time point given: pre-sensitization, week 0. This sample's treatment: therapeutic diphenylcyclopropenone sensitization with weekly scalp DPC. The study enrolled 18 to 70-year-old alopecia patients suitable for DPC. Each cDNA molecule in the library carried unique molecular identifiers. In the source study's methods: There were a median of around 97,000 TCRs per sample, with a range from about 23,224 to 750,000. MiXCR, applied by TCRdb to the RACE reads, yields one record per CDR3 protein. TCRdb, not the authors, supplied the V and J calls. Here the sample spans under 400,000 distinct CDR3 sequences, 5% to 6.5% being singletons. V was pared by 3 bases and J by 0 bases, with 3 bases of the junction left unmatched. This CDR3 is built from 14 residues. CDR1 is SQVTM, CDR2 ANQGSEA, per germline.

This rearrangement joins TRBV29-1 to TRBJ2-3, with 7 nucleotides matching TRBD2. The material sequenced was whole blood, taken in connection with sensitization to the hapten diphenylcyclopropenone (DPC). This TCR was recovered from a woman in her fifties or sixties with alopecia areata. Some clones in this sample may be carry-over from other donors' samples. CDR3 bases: TGCAGCGTTGATGGGACTAAAAGCACAGATACGCAGTATTTT. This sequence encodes CSVDGTKSTDTQYF.